The rows below give T cell receptor beta chains drawn from one sample of a study of shared clonotypes between healthy human individuals. Using immunoSEQ multiplex PCR, the repertoire was profiled, and TCRdb retains in-frame clones only, with some absent. Of fewer than 200,000 clones listed, about 93% are singletons. Sequencing input: naive CD4+ T cells sorted from blood. These receptors were taken from a woman aged 30 to 39 in good health. CDR3s include the opening cysteine and the closing phenylalanine or tryptophan. Each record gives: J gene, clone size, V gene, D gene, CDR3 DNA, CDR3 protein. D genes are given only for firm matches. Only part of the rows carry a size: once, few, many, or a class if the clone is expanded.

TRBJ1-4	once	TRBV7-2	TRBD1	TGTGCCAGCAGATGGGGGACAGCCACCAGGGAAAAACTGTTTTTT	CASRWGTATREKLFF
TRBJ2-6	.	TRBV5-1	TRBD1	TGCGCCAGCAGCTCCAATAGACAGGGGATACGGTCTGGGGCCAACGTCCTGACTTTC	CASSSNRQGIRSGANVLTF
TRBJ1-1	.	TRBV7-6	.	TGTGCCAGCAACCGGGACATAGTCAACACTGAAGCTTTCTTT	CASNRDIVNTEAFF
TRBJ1-5	.	TRBV21-1	.	TGTGCCAGCAGCAAAAGGGGGGAGGGGTTCGGTTGTAATCAGCCCCAGCATTTT	CASSKRGEGFGCNQPQHF
TRBJ2-1	.	TRBV7-6	TRBD1	TGTGCCAGCAGCTTCATGACAGGGGGGTCCTACAATGAGCAGTTCTTC	CASSFMTGGSYNEQFF
TRBJ2-7	once	TRBV5-1	TRBD2	TGCGCCAGCAGCCCCATCGGGACTAGTGACTACGAGCAGTACTTC	CASSPIGTSDYEQYF
TRBJ1-3	.	TRBV29-1	.	TGCAGCGTTCAGACGGGGAGCTCTGGAAACACCATATATTTT	CSVQTGSSGNTIYF
TRBJ2-7	.	TRBV5-4	.	TGTGCCAGCAGCCGGGACCCCCAAAGGTACGAGCAGTACTTC	CASSRDPQRYEQYF
TRBJ2-5	.	TRBV5-1	TRBD2	TGCGCCAGCAGCCGGGGGGCTAGCGGGACTCAAGAGACCCAGTACTTC	CASSRGASGTQETQYF
TRBJ1-1	.	TRBV27	.	TGTGCCAGCAGTTTATTTGGGACACCAAACACTGAAGCTTTCTTT	CASSLFGTPNTEAFF
TRBJ2-3	.	TRBV6-4	.	TGTGCCAGCAGTGACGGTCAGGCGACAGATACGCAGTATTTT	CASSDGQATDTQYF
TRBJ2-7	.	TRBV2	TRBD1	TGTGCCAGCACCGGACAGGTTCCCTACGAGCAGTACTTC	CASTGQVPYEQYF
TRBJ2-1	.	TRBV28	.	TGTGCCAGCAGCGCCCTTCTACCGGGACATTACAATGAGCAGTTCTTC	CASSALLPGHYNEQFF
TRBJ1-2	.	TRBV4-1	.	TGCGCCAGCAGCCAACCACGTGGGGTCGGTTATGGCTACACCTTC	CASSQPRGVGYGYTF
TRBJ2-2	once	TRBV19	TRBD1	TGTGCCAGTAGTACCTGGACAGGGGACACCGGGGAGCTGTTTTTT	CASSTWTGDTGELFF
TRBJ2-2	.	TRBV5-4	TRBD1	TGTGCCAGCAGCTCGGGACAGGGGGCTCACCACACCGGGGAGCTGTTTTTT	CASSSGQGAHHTGELFF
TRBJ1-4	.	TRBV10-3	.	TGTGCCATCAGTGGACAGGCGAATGAAAAACTGTTTTTT	CAISGQANEKLFF
TRBJ2-7	once	TRBV19	.	TGTGCCAGTAGGACGACAGCCACCGGCTACGAGCAGTACTTC	CASRTTATGYEQYF
TRBJ2-5	.	TRBV19	.	TGTGCCAGTAGTCGTTATAACCAAGAGACCCAGTACTTC	CASSRYNQETQYF
TRBJ2-5	.	TRBV29-1	TRBD1	TGCAGCGTTGAACTAGGACAGGGGGCTGGGGAGACCCAGTACTTC	CSVELGQGAGETQYF
TRBJ2-7	.	TRBV28	TRBD2	TGTGCCAGCGATTCCTGGGGGGGTTACGAGCAGTACTTC	CASDSWGGYEQYF
TRBJ1-1	.	TRBV4-1	.	TGCGCCAGCAGCCAAGTCGTTGTGGGGGGCACTGAAGCTTTCTTT	CASSQVVVGGTEAFF